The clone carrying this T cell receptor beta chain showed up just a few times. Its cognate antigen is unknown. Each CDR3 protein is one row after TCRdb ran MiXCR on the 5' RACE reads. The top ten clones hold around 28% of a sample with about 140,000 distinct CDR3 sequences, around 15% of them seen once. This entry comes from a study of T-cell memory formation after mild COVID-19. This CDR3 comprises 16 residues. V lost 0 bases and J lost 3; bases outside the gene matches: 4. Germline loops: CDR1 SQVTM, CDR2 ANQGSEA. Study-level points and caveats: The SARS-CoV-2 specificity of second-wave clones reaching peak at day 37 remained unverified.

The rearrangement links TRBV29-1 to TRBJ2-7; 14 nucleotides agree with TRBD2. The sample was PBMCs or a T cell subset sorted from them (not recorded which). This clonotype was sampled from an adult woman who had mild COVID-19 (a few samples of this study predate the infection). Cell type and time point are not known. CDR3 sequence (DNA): TGCAGCGTTGAAGAAGGGACTAGCGGGAGTGACTACGAGCAGTACTTC. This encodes CSVEEGTSGSDYEQYF.